These 10 T cell receptor beta chains originate from one sample sequenced in a study of blood T cell repertoires in COVID-19. Generated by immunoSEQ multiplex PCR, the TCRdb table keeps only in-frame clones and is missing some. The data contain approximately 160,000 clones, around 82% of them singletons. The sequencing sample was made of PBMCs or T cells enriched from blood (not recorded which). These receptor sequences come from a man between 35 and 55 years old who had recovered from COVID-19.

This clone was observed a single time. The chain joins TRBV20-1 to TRBJ1-2, with D perhaps matching TRBD1 (6 bases). CDR3 length: 11 residues. With 5 bases removed from V and 6 bases from J, the gap between germline ends came to 10 bases. Per germline, CDR1 DFQATT and CDR2 SNEGSKA (reference sequence). Here the CDR3 reads CSALTGNGYTF. The CDR3 DNA reads TGCAGTGCTCTCACAGGGAATGGCTACACCTTC.

The chain recombines TRBV19 with TRBJ1-4; no reliable D call. The V gene lost 4 bases and the J gene lost 8 bases, with 11 bases spanning the gap. This CDR3 has 13 residues. Germline CDR1 LNHDA, CDR2 SQIVND (reference sequence). The CDR3 region has the DNA TGTGCCAGTAGTAGTCGGGTTTGGGAAAAACTGTTTTTT. Its protein is CASSSRVWEKLFF.

The genes are TRBV11-3 and TRBJ2-4, with 7 nucleotides matching TRBD2. The germline V gene encodes CDR1 SGHNT and CDR2 YENEEA. With 5 bases clipped from V and 0 bases from J, the junction kept 10 bases outside the gene matches. The CDR3 extends over 17 amino acids. CDR3 region: CASSPGWGGLAKNIQYF. The CDR3 region has the DNA TGTGCCAGCAGCCCTGGGTGGGGGGGACTAGCCAAAAACATTCAGTACTTC.

CDR3 sequence (DNA): TGTGCCTGGAGTGATAGTAGTAGCAATCAGCCCCAGCATTTT. As protein: CAWSDSSSNQPQHF. The genes are TRBV30 and TRBJ1-5, with unresolved D. CDR3 length: 14 amino acids. V lost 1 base and J lost 0, with 7 bases in between. CDR1 and CDR2 from the germline V gene are GTSNPN and SVGIG (reference sequence).

The gene calls are TRBV7-8 and TRBJ2-1; tentative D call: TRBD1 (6 bases). CDR3 length: 15 residues. CDR1 is SGHVS and CDR2 is FQNEAQ in the germline V gene. The ends were cut back, 2 bases at V and 5 bases at J, with 13 bases in the middle. CDR3 DNA sequence: TGTGCCAGCAGCTTAAACAGGGAGAGGGACAATGAGCAGTTCTTC. It is translated as CASSLNRERDNEQFF.

The chain recombines TRBV7-6 with TRBJ2-1; a possible D gene is TRBD1 (7 bases). The germline gives CDR1 SGHVS, CDR2 FNYEAQ. This CDR3 region has 11 residues. V was cut by 7 bases and J by 11 bases, with 12 bases left in between. CDR3 bases: TGTGCCAGCACAGGGGGGCCTAAGCAGTTCTTC. This codes for CASTGGPKQFF.

The chain links TRBV4-2 to TRBJ1-6; 7 bases agree with TRBD1. The CDR3 is 16 residues long. Germline CDR1 is LGHNA and CDR2 is YNFKEQ. J gave up 10 bases and V 0 bases, and 9 bases lay outside the gene matches. The CDR3 protein is CASSQDSGQPLSPLHF. CDR3 in DNA: TGTGCCAGCAGCCAAGACTCGGGACAGCCGCTATCACCCCTCCACTTT.

The table lists this clone with a few counts. This sequence joins TRBV10-1 and TRBJ2-2; TRBD1 is a possible D gene (6 bases). The CDR3 loop spans 13 amino acids. Germline CDR1 is WNHNN and CDR2 is SYGVQD (reference sequence). The V end lost 6 bases, the J end lost 3 bases, and 8 bases lay between the germline ends. The CDR3 DNA reads as TGCGCCAGCAGCACAGGGTACACCGGGGAGCTGTTTTTT. It is translated as CASSTGYTGELFF.

The chain couples TRBV3-1 (or the pseudogene TRBV3-2) to TRBJ1-3; the D gene is possibly TRBD1 (6 bases). Trimming stripped 3 bases from V and 3 bases from J, with 6 bases between. The CDR3 is 13 residues long. Per germline, CDR1 LGHDT and CDR2 YNNKEL (reference sequence). CDR3: CASSQTGGNTIYF. The CDR3 DNA reads as TGTGCCAGCAGCCAGACAGGTGGAAACACCATATATTTT.

The V call is TRBV9, the J call TRBJ1-3, with 7 bases identical to TRBD1. The V and J ends lost 1 base and 2 bases, in that order; junction bases with no gene match: 6. Germline-derived CDR1 and CDR2 are SGDLS and YYNGEE. This CDR3 is 16 amino acids long. CDR3 coding DNA: TGTGCCAGCAGCGTATCGAGTCAGGGGGCTGGAAACACCATATATTTT. Its translation is CASSVSSQGAGNTIYF.